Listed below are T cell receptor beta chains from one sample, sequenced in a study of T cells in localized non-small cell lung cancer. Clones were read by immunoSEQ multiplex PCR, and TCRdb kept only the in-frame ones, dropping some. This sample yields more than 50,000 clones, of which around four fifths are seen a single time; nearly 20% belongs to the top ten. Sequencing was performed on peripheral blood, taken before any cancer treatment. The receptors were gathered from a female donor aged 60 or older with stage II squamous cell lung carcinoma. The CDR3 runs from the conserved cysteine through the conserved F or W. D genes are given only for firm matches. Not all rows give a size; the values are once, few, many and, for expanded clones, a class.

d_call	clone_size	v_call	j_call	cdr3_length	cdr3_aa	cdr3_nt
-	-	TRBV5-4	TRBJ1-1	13	CASSPGNKAEAFF	TGTGCCAGCAGCCCCGGGAACAAGGCTGAAGCTTTCTTT
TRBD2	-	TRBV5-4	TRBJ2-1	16	CASRSPGLAGGSEQFF	TGTGCCAGCAGGTCTCCGGGACTAGCGGGGGGGAGTGAGCAGTTCTTC
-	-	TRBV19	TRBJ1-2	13	CASSTLLASGYTF	TGTGCCAGTAGTACCCTCCTGGCAAGTGGCTACACCTTC
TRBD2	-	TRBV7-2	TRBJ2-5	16	CASSFRLAGVQETQYF	TGTGCCAGCAGCTTTAGACTAGCGGGGGTACAAGAGACCCAGTACTTC
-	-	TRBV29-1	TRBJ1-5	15	CSVAWEGGGNQPQHF	TGCAGCGTTGCTTGGGAAGGGGGAGGGAATCAGCCCCAGCATTTT
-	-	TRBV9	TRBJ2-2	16	CASSVVGGGAVRELFF	TGTGCCAGCAGCGTAGTAGGAGGGGGGGCCGTCAGGGAGCTGTTTTTT
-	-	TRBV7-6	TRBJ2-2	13	CASSLGLSGELFF	TGTGCCAGCAGCTTAGGTCTCTCCGGGGAGCTGTTTTTT
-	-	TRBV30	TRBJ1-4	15	CAWSGKIATNEKLFF	TGTGCCTGGAGTGGGAAGATTGCAACTAATGAAAAACTGTTTTTT
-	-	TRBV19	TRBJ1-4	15	CASRAARATNEKLFF	TGTGCCAGTAGGGCGGCCCGGGCAACTAATGAAAAACTGTTTTTT
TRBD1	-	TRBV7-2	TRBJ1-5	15	CASSLRQGGSQPQHF	TGTGCCAGCAGCTTGAGACAGGGGGGCTCTCAGCCCCAGCATTTT
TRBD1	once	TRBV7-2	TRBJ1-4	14	CASSRDSTNEKLFF	TGTGCCAGCAGCCGGGACAGTACTAATGAAAAACTGTTTTTT
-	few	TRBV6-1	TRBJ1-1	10	CACSRRDAFF	TGTGCCTGCTCTAGAAGGGACGCTTTCTTT
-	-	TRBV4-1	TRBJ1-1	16	CASSQGPRQAAGSAFF	TGCGCCAGCAGCCAAGGCCCGCGGCAGGCGGCCGGGTCAGCTTTCTTT
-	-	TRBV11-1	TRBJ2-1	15	CASSLKGSAYNEQFF	TGTGCCAGCAGCCTTAAGGGGTCAGCCTACAATGAGCAGTTCTTC
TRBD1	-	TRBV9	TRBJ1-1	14	CASSPWDRMSEAFF	TGTGCCAGCAGCCCCTGGGACAGAATGTCTGAAGCTTTCTTT